Following are 10 T cell receptor beta chains from one sample sequenced in a study of CD8 T cells in ankylosing spondylitis. The study's findings and limits: In ankylosing spondylitis blood, a motif of roughly 8 highly homologous TCR beta variants appeared characteristic.

TCRdb re-analysed the 5' RACE reads in MiXCR, keeping a single row per CDR3 protein. Of about 450,000 distinct CDR3 sequences listed, roughly 27% are singletons. These receptors have no identified antigens. Sequenced sample: blood, either unsorted or a sorted T cell fraction (not recorded which). The source of these receptors is a male donor with ankylosing spondylitis.

The genes are TRBV12-3 or TRBV12-4 and TRBJ1-1, with D possibly TRBD1 on 6 matching bases. The CDR3 totals 13 residues. V lost 6 bases to trimming and J lost 6 bases, with 14 bases between them. The CDR3 loop reads CASSRTTGPEAFF. In DNA form, the CDR3 reads TGTGCCAGCAGCCGGACCACAGGGCCTGAAGCTTTCTTT.

This clonotype showed up just once. The chain carries TRBV11-2 and TRBJ2-1; the match to TRBD2 covers 10 bases. This CDR3 is 15 amino acids long. Germline assignment: CDR1 SGHAT and CDR2 FQNNGV. The trim removed 2 bases at V and 7 bases at J, leaving 5 bases unmatched. CDR3 DNA: TGTGCCAGCAGCTTATCAGGACTAGCGGAGAATGAGCAGTTCTTC. This sequence encodes CASSLSGLAENEQFF.

The chain links TRBV4-1 to TRBJ2-5, with D possibly matching TRBD2 (6 bases). CDR1 and CDR2 (germline): MGHRA, YSYEKL. Trimming removed 4 bases from V and 1 base from J, with 10 bases in between. The CDR3 spans 14 residues. CDR3 nucleotide sequence: TGCGCCAGCAGCCGACTAGGGCCCCAAGAGACCCAGTACTTC. Protein: CASSRLGPQETQYF.

The chain joins TRBV12-3 or TRBV12-4 to TRBJ2-1, with 9 bases aligning to TRBD2. Unmatched junction bases numbered 8, after V lost 6 bases and J lost 5 bases. The CDR3 spans 15 residues. The CDR3 spells CASSPPSGIHNEQFF. CDR3 sequence (DNA): TGTGCCAGCAGCCCCCCTAGCGGGATCCACAATGAGCAGTTCTTC.

The chain joins TRBV11-2 to TRBJ2-2; 10 bases line up with TRBD1. Germline assignment: CDR1 SGHAT and CDR2 FQNNGV. J lost 4 bases, V lost 6 bases, and 5 bases had no gene match. This CDR3 region has 15 residues. The CDR3 bases are TGTGCCAGCAGATACCGGGACAGGGGCACCGGGGAGCTGTTTTTT. This translates into CASRYRDRGTGELFF. The variable domain in full, with the rest retrieved from reference TRBV11-2 and TRBJ2-2, is EAGVAQSPRYKIIEKRQSVAFWCNPISGHATLYWYQQILGQGPKLLIQFQNNGVVDDSQLPKDRFSAERLKGVDSTLKIQPAKLEDSAVYLCASRYRDRGTGELFFGEGSRLTVL.

The chain carries TRBV15 and TRBJ2-5; 8 nucleotides align to TRBD1. After removal of 1 base from V and 3 bases from J, the junction contained 4 bases not matched to a gene. Germline V gene lookup returns CDR1 LNHNV and CDR2 YYDKDF (reference sequence). The CDR3 is 15 residues long. CDR3 amino acids: CATSRVGQGEETQYF. CDR3 DNA sequence: TGTGCCACCAGCAGAGTCGGACAGGGAGAAGAGACCCAGTACTTC.

There are a few counts of this clonotype. CDR3 loop: CATSDEWTGRRFF. For the CDR3, the DNA is TGTGCCACCAGTGATGAATGGACAGGGAGGCGCTTCTTT. This chain connects TRBV24-1 to TRBJ1-1; 8 nucleotides line up with TRBD1. The CDR3 runs to 13 residues. CDR1 is KGHDR and CDR2 is SFDVKD in the germline V gene. The J segment lost 14 bases and the V segment lost 3 bases, leaving 10 bases of the junction unmatched.

V is TRBV2 and J is TRBJ1-1; D is unclear. Germline-derived CDR1 and CDR2 are SNHLY and FYNNEI. The V end was cut by 4 bases, the J end by 10 bases, with 19 bases between. There are 14 residues in the CDR3. This CDR3 reads CASSVDTGSRGAFF. For the CDR3, the DNA is TGTGCCAGCAGTGTCGACACGGGTAGTCGTGGAGCTTTCTTT.

The chain uses TRBV20-1 and TRBJ2-4; TRBD2 matches at 8 bases. Per the germline V gene, CDR1 is DFQATT and CDR2 is SNEGSKA (reference sequence). This CDR3 comprises 15 residues. With 5 bases clipped from V and 0 bases from J, the junction kept 6 bases outside the gene matches. The CDR3 DNA follows: TGCAGTGCTCCGACGGCGGGGGGAGCCAAAAACATTCAGTACTTC. It is translated as CSAPTAGGAKNIQYF.

This sequence joins TRBV29-1 and TRBJ2-7; possible D gene TRBD2, 6 bases. From germline, CDR1 is SQVTM and CDR2 ANQGSEA. V was cut by 4 bases and J by 7 bases, with 17 bases left in between. The CDR3 loop spans 13 amino acids. In DNA, the CDR3 is TGCAGCGTTGGGAGGGTTTTAGGACGAGAGCAGTACTTC. Residues: CSVGRVLGREQYF.